This entry features one T cell receptor beta chain sequence. Its target is not known. These data are taken from a study of cytomegalovirus exposure and HLA in healthy donors. Study at large: Of about 400 genotyped donors, roughly 80% clustered with self-reported Caucasian donors. Findings of the study overall: The study recorded some 160 TCR beta chains that were cytomegalovirus-associated.

V dropped 4 bases and J dropped 3; count of bases not matched to a gene: 6. The CDR3 has 14 amino acids. Looked up from germline, CDR1 is LGHNA and CDR2 is YNFKEQ. The PCR contained 60 Vbeta and 13 Jbeta primers. TCRdb keeps only in-frame clones here, not all; method: immunoSEQ multiplex PCR. The sample consists of more than 95,000 clones, roughly 70% of them appearing once. The V and J genes are TRBV4-2 and TRBJ2-7; 7 bases align to TRBD2. This clonotype was sampled from a woman in her forties or fifties in good health and CMV-seronegative. The sample taken for sequencing was PBMCs. This CDR3 reads CASSPQGGDYEQYF. The CDR3 DNA is TGTGCCAGCAGCCCCCAGGGAGGGGACTACGAGCAGTACTTC.